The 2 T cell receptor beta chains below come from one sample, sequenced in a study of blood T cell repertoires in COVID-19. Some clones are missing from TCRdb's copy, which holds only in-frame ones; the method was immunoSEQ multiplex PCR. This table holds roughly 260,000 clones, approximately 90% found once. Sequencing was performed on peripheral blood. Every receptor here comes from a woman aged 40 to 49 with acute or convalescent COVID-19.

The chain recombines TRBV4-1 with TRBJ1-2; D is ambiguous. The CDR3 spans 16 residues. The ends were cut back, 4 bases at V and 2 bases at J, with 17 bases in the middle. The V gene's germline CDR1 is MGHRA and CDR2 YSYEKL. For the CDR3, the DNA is TGCGCCAGCAGCCCCACCCTGAAGGAGATAAACTATGGCTACACCTTC. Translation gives CASSPTLKEINYGYTF.

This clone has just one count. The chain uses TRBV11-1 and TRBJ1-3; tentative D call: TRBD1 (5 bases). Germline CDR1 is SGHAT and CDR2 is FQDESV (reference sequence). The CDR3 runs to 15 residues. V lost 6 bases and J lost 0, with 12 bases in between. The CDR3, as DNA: TGTGCCAGCAGTCGTCCAGGGATCTCTGGAAACACCATATATTTT. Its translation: CASSRPGISGNTIYF.